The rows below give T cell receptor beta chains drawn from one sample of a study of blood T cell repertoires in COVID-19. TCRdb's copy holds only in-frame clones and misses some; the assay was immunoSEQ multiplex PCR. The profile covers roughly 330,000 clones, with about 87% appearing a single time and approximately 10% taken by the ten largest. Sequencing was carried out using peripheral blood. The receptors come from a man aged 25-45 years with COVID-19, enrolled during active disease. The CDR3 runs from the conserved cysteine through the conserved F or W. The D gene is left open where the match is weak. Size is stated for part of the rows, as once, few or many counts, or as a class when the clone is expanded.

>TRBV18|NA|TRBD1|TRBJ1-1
TGTGCCAGCTCTGGGACAGCCACTTCCAACCCAGCTTTCTTT
CASSGTATSNPAFF
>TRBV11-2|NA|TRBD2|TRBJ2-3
TGTGCCAGCAGCTTAGATCGGGGGGGAGATACGCAGTATTTT
CASSLDRGGDTQYF
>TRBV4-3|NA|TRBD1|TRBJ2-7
TGCGCCAGCAGCCAAGATGCCGGGACAGGGGGGTACGAGCAGTACTTC
CASSQDAGTGGYEQYF
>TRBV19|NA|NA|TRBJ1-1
TGTGCCAGTAGTATGCCAGGGCTAGGTATCACTGAAGCTTTCTTT
CASSMPGLGITEAFF
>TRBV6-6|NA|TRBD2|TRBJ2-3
TGTGCCAGCAGCTACCAAATACCTCAACCGGGGACTAGTGGGAAGCCAGATACGCAGTATTTT
CASSYQIPQPGTSGKPDTQYF
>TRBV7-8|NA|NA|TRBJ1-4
TGTGCCAGCAGCTTCCGACAGGATGAAAAACTGTTTTTT
CASSFRQDEKLFF
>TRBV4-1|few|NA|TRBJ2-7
TGCGCCAGCAGCCAAGATCCAGCCCGGGGGGCCCGGTCCTACGAGCAGTACTTC
CASSQDPARGARSYEQYF
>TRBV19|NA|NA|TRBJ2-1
TGTGCCAGTACCAACCCGATTGGGCTTTCCTACAATGAGCAGTTCTTC
CASTNPIGLSYNEQFF
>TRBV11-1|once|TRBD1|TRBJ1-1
TGTGCCAGCAGCCCGGGACAGATGAACACTGAAGCTTTCTTT
CASSPGQMNTEAFF
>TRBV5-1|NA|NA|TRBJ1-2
TGCGCCAGCAGCTTGGCCGGAGAGACAGGTGATGGGGGAAGCTACACCTTC
CASSLAGETGDGGSYTF
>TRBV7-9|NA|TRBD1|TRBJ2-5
TGTGCCAGCAGCTTAGCGGCAGGGGGCCAAGAGACCCAGTACTTC
CASSLAAGGQETQYF
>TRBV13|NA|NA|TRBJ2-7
TGTGCCAGCAGCTTTTCGGGTTTTTATCCCTCCTACGAGCAGTACTTC
CASSFSGFYPSYEQYF
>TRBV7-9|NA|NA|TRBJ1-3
TGTGCCAGCAGCCGCGGGGAGGACCTCAGAAACACCATATATTTT
CASSRGEDLRNTIYF
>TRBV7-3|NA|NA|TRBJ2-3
TGTGCCAGCAGCTTAGGTTTTAGATCAGATACGCAGTATTTT
CASSLGFRSDTQYF
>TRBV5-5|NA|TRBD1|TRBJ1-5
TGTGCCAGCAGCCCCCAGGGGGCGAAGCAGCCCCAGCATTTT
CASSPQGAKQPQHF
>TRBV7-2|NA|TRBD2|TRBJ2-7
TGTGCCAGCAGCTCCGCCGCCGGAGCGGGAGGGAGCTACGAGCAGTACTTC
CASSSAAGAGGSYEQYF
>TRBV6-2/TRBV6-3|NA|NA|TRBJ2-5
TGTGCCAGCAGTTATAACGACGGGGGATTGGAGACCCAGTACTTC
CASSYNDGGLETQYF
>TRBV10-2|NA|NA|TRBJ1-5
TGCGCCAGCAGTGAGTCGGACACCTATAGTCAGCCCCAGCATTTT
CASSESDTYSQPQHF
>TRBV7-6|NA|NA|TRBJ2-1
TGTGCCAGCAGCTTAGGCAGGGTCATCGGCAATGAGCAGTTCTTC
CASSLGRVIGNEQFF
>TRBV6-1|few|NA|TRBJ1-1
TGTGCCAGCAGTGAAGCGTTGAACGAGGGAGGGTTATCCACTGAAGCTTTCTTT
CASSEALNEGGLSTEAFF
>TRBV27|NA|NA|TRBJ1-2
TGTGCCAGCAGTTTCCGGGATACCGCTGTCTATGGCTACACCTTC
CASSFRDTAVYGYTF
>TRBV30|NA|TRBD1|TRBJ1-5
TGTGCCTGGAGTCACAGTGGGACAGGGAGAAGGCCCCAGCATTTT
CAWSHSGTGRRPQHF
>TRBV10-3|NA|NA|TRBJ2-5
TGTGCCATCAGTGAGTCGGTACAAGTGGAGACCCAGTACTTC
CAISESVQVETQYF
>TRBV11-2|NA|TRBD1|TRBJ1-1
TGTGCCAGCAGTTCCGTCCGGGACAGGGGCTACCTGAACACTGAAGCTTTCTTT
CASSSVRDRGYLNTEAFF
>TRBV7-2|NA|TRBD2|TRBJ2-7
TGTGCCAGCAGCTTCCCCCCGGGGGGCTCCTACGAGCAGTACTTC
CASSFPPGGSYEQYF